This TCR beta chain is drawn from a study of blood T cell repertoires in COVID-19 (TCRdb year 2020). A note on the overall study: Samples covering the acute and convalescent phases of COVID-19 were provided by collaborators in the United States, Italy and Spain. Samples came from the ongoing ImmuneRACE study (first 160 participants) plus 1,254 subjects from 6 global collaborators. A de-identified subject ID, COVID-19 status, age in years and sex were almost always included in the sample metadata. The repertoires were made available in a free public database intended to serve as a resource for research on the immune response to SARS-CoV-2. HLA class I and class II types, where available, came from metadata supplied by the sample provider rather than from assay-based typing. The prospective study material was composed of cDNA or gDNA derived from T cells, B-cell-depleted T cells, or PBMCs. Subjects who had been exposed to COVID-19, were actively infected with it, or had recovered from it provided the deeply sampled blood TCRbeta repertoires that made up the dataset. Overall study outcomes, separate from this receptor: Clinical and demographic metadata were provided uncurated, with the amount varying by source and participant.

CDR3 length: 17 amino acids, cysteine to phenylalanine. The sequence is cut down to CDR3 DNA, 51 bases in frame from base 1. CDR1 and CDR2 were assigned from the germline V gene as MRHNA and SNTAGT. For this chain, trimming is 6 bases at the V end and 1 base at the J end, and the number of junction bases without a gene match is 12. Whole blood was collected in K2EDTA tubes by collaborating institutions according to the institutions' own protocols. For TCRbeta analysis, collaborators shipped samples in one of three forms: frozen whole blood, isolated PBMCs, or DNA extracted from either of those sample types. With respect to this clone: Its specific antigen is unknown. Per-base quality was not reported, and no clone a single base away is much larger than it.

TCRbeta CDR3 regions were amplified from genomic DNA using the immunoSEQ Assay, a bias-controlled multiplex PCR. The paper's processing steps were these. The number of nucleated cells in each sample was estimated from the amplification of reference gene primers within the assay. Sequence reads were collapsed and filtered to measure the absolute abundance of every unique TCRbeta CDR3 rearrangement. Productive Simpson clonality was computed per sample as the square root of Simpson's diversity index over productive rearrangements. The clones in this table, taken by TCRdb from immuneACCESS, are in-frame only. Not every clone is retained; where verified, under half of the shortfall comes from an unresolved V gene, and the cause of the rest is unknown. That table furnishes V, J and clone size, whereas the DNA furnished D and trimming. A total of more than 85,000 clones appear in this sample, approximately 90% of them only once. Less than 1.5% of the sample comes from the top ten.

Sequenced material: peripheral blood. Recombination connected TRBV6-4 to TRBJ2-1, with 7 bases aligning to TRBD2. This sequence originates from a human donor in a cohort sampled during active COVID-19. The CDR3 here reads CASSIMGGRGSYNEQFF. Read as DNA, the sequence is TGTGCCAGCAGCATCATGGGCGGGAGAGGGTCCTACAATGAGCAGTTCTTC.